Below, one T cell receptor beta chain is given with its context. Antigen: not known. Data came from immunoSEQ multiplex PCR; TCRdb stores just in-frame clones and leaves some out. Of about 10,000 clones listed, about three quarters are singletons. Both CD4+ and CD8+ cells were separated through positive magnetic bead selection, and their purity was verified using flow cytometry. Germline V lookup: CDR1 SNHLY, CDR2 FYNNEI. This CDR3 contains 13 residues. V shed 3 bases and J shed 6 bases, with 12 bases lying between them. The sample belongs to a study of somatic mutations in cytotoxic T cells in rheumatoid arthritis. Study-level background: Flow-sorting brought some V beta antibody-stained T-cell populations to nearly 100% purity, V beta1+ cells sequenced for TCRB among them. Whole-study results and caveats: Some patients, about an eighth of the roughly 60, had a largest CD8+ clone that exceeded 20% of CD8+ cells. Clonality of CD8+ cells rose with age in rheumatoid arthritis patients but not healthy controls.

This sequence joins TRBV2 and TRBJ2-7; a weak D match, TRBD2 (6 bases). The sequenced sample was CD8+ T cells sorted from blood. The receptor's source is a man over 45 in good health. CDR3 region: CASSDTSPPEQYF. In DNA, the CDR3 is TGTGCCAGCAGTGACACTAGCCCGCCCGAGCAGTACTTC.